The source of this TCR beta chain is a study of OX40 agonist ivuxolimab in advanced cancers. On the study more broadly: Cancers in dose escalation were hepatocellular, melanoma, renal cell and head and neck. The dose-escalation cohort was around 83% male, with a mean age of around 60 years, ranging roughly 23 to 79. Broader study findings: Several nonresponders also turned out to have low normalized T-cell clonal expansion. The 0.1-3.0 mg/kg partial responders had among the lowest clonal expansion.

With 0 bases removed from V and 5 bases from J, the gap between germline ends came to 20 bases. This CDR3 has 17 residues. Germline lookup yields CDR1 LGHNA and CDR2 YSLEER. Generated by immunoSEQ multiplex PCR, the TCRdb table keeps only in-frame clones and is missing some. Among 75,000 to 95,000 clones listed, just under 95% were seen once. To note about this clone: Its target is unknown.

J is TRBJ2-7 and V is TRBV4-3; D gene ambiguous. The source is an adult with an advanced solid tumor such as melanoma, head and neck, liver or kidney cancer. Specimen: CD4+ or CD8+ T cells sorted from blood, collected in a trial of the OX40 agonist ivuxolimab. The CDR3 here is CASSQESSIRMGNEQYF. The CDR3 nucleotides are TGCGCCAGCAGCCAAGAAAGTTCGATAAGGATGGGCAACGAGCAGTACTTC.